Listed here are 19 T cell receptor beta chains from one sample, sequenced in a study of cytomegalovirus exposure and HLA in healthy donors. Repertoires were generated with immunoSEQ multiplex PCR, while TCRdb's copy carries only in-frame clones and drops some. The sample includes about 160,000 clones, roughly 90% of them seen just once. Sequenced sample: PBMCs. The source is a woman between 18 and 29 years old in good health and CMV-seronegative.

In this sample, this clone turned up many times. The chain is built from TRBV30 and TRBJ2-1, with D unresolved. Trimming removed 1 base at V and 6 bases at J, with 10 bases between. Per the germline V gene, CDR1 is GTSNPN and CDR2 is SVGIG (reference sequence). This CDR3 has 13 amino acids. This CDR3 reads CAWSGGYSNEQFF. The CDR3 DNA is TGTGCCTGGAGTGGTGGGTACAGCAATGAGCAGTTCTTC.

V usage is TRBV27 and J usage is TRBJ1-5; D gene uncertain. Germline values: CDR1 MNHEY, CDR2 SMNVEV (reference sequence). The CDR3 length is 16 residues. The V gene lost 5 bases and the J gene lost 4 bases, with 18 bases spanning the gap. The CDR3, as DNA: TGTGCCAGCAGTCGGCGGTTGACGGAACCAAATCAGCCCCAGCATTTT. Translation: CASSRRLTEPNQPQHF.

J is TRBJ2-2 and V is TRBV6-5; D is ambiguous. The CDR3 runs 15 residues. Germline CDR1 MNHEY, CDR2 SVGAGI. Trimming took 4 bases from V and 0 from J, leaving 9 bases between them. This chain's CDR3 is CASSSYTANTGELFF. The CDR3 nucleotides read TGTGCCAGCAGTTCGTATACAGCGAACACCGGGGAGCTGTTTTTT.

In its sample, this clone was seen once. The CDR3: CASSSGQRNQPQHF. In DNA form, the CDR3 reads TGTGCCAGCAGCTCAGGACAACGCAATCAGCCCCAGCATTTT. The V gene is TRBV7-2, the J gene TRBJ1-5; D is perhaps TRBD1 (5 bases). The CDR3 length is 14 residues. Trimming cost V 4 bases and J 2 bases, with 9 bases left between them. Germline CDR1 is SGHTA and CDR2 is FQGNSA.

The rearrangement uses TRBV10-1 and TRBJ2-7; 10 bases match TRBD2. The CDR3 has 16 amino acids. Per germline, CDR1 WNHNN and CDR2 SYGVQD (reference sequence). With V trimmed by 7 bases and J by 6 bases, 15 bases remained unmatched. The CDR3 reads CASTTHIAGGPLEQYF. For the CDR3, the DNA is TGCGCCAGCACGACACATATAGCGGGAGGTCCCCTCGAGCAGTACTTC.

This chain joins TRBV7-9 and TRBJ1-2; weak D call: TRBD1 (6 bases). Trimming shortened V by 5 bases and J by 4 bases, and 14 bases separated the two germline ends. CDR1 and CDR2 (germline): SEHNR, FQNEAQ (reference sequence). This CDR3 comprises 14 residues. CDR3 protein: CASSRAGTTYGYTF. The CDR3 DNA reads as TGTGCCAGCAGCCGCGCCGGGACAACCTATGGCTACACCTTC.

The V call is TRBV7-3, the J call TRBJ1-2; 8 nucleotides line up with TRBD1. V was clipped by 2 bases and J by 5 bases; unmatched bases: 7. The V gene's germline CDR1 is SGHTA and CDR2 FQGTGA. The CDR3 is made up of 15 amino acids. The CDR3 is CASSLDRGLGYGYTF. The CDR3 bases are TGTGCCAGCAGCTTAGACAGGGGCCTCGGGTATGGCTACACCTTC. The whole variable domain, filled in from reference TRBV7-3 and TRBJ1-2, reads GAGVSQTPSNKVTEKGKYVELRCDPISGHTALYWYRQSLGQGPEFLIYFQGTGAADDSGLPNDRFFAVRPEGSVSTLKIQRTERGDSAVYLCASSLDRGLGYGYTFGSGTRLTVV.

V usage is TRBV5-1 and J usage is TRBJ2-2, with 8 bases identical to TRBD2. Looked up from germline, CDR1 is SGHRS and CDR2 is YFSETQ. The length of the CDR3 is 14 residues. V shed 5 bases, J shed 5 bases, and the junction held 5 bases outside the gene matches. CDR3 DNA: TGCGCCAGCAGAGAGACTAGCGCTACCGGGGAGCTGTTTTTT. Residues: CASRETSATGELFF.

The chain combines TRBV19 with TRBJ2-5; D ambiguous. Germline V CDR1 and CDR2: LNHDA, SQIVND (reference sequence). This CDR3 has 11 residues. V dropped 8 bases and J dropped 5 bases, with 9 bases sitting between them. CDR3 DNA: TGTGCCAGTGGAGATTGGGAGACCCAGTACTTC. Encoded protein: CASGDWETQYF.

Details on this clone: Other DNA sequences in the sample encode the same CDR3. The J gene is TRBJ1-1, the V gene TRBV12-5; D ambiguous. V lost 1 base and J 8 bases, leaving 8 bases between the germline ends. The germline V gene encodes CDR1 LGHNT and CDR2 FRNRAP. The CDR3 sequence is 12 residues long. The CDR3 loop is CASGLGRGEAFF. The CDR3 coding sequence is TGTGCTAGTGGTTTGGGAAGAGGAGAAGCTTTCTTT.

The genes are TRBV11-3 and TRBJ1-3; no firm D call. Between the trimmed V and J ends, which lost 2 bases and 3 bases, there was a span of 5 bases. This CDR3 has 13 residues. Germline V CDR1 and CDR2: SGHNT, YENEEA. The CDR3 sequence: CASSLLYGNTIYF. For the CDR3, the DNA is TGTGCCAGCAGCTTATTGTATGGAAACACCATATATTTT.

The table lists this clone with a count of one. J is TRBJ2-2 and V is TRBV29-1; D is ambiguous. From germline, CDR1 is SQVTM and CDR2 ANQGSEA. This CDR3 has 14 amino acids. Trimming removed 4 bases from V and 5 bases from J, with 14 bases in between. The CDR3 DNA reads TGCAGCGTTGTGGAGCAGATGAGAACCGGGGAGCTGTTTTTT. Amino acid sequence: CSVVEQMRTGELFF.

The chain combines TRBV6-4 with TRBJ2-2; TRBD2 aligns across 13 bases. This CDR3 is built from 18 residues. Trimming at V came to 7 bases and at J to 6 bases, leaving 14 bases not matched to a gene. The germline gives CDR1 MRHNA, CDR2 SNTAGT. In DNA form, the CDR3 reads TGTGCCAGCATTACACCTTTCCCACTAGCGGGAGGGCCCGGGGAGCTGTTTTTT. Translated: CASITPFPLAGGPGELFF.

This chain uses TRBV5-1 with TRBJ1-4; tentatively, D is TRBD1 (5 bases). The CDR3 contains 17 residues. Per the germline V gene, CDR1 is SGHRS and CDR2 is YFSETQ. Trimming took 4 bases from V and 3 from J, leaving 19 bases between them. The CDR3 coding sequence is TGCGCCAGCAGCCTGCAACCATCGACAGTAGCTAATGAAAAACTGTTTTTT. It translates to CASSLQPSTVANEKLFF.

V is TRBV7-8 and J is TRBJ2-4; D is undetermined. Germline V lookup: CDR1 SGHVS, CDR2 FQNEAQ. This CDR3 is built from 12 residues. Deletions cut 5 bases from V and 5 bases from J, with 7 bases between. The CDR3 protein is CASSPGENIQYF. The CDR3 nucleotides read TGTGCCAGCAGCCCAGGTGAAAACATTCAGTACTTC.

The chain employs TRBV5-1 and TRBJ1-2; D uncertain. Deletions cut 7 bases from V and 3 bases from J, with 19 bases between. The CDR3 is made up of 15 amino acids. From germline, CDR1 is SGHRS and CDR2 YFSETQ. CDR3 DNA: TGCGCCAGCCATGTGACCTTCTCCAGCGACTATGGCTACACCTTC. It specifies CASHVTFSSDYGYTF.

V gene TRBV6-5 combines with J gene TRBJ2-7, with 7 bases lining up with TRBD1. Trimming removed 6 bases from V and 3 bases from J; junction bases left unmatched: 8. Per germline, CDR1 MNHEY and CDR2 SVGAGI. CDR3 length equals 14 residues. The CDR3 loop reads CASSPPGQRYEQYF. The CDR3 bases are TGTGCCAGCAGCCCCCCGGGACAGCGCTACGAGCAGTACTTC.

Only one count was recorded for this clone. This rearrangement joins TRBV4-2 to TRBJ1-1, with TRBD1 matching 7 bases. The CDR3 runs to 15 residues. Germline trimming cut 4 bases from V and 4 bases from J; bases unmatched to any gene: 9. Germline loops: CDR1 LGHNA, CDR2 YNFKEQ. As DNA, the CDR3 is TGTGCCAGCAGCCCCGGATACGGGGACAGCACTGAAGCTTTCTTT. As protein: CASSPGYGDSTEAFF.

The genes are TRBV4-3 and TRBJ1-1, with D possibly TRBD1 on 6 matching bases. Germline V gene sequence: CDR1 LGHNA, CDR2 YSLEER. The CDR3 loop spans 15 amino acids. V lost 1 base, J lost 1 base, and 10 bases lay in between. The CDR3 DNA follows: TGCGCCAGCAGCCAAGTCAACAGGGAGAACACTGAAGCTTTCTTT. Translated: CASSQVNRENTEAFF.